This TCR beta chain was sequenced for a study of CD8+ T cells in alopecia areata. Study-wide findings and caveats: Under tofacitinib, fewer expanded CD8+ clones appeared among the top 100 scalp clones. One nonresponder leaves baseline CD8+ expansion's link to response uncertain. Lesional tissue from the scalp (especially in alopecia totalis/universalis) showed higher clonality than normal scalp.

A note on this clone: The antigen remains undetermined.

V was pared by 0 bases and J by 7 bases, with 3 bases of the junction left unmatched. Germline CDR1 reads SGHAT; CDR2 reads FQNNGV. This CDR3 region has 15 residues. Sequencing used cDNA as its template, made by extracting RNA and reverse transcribing it. Profiled with immunoSEQ multiplex PCR; TCRdb holds only in-frame clones, not every one. The table records over 150,000 clones, 55% to 75% of them present only once. Stated treatment: oral pan-JAK inhibitor, 5-10 mg twice daily. Sequencing was performed on CD4+ T cells sorted from blood, taken at week 24, from a patient treated with tofacitinib. The chain combines TRBV11-2 with TRBJ2-1; 10 bases are shared with TRBD2. This clonotype was obtained from a human donor with alopecia areata. DNA for the CDR3: TGTGCCAGCAGCTTAGAACTAGCGGGGAGTAATGAGCAGTTCTTC. Protein product: CASSLELAGSNEQFF.